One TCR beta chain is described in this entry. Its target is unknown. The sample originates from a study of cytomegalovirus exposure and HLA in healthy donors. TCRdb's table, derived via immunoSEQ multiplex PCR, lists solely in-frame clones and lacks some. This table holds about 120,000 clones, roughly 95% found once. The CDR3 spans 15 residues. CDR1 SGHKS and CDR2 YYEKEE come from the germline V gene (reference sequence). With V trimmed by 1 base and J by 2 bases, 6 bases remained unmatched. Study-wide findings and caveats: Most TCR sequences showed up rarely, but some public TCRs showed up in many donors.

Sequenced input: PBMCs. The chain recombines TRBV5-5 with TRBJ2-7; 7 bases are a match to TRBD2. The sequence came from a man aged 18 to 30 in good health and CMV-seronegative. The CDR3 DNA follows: TGTGCCAGCAGCTTGTCGGGACTAACCGCCTACGAGCAGTACTTC. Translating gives CASSLSGLTAYEQYF.